The 3 T cell receptor beta chains reported below all come from one sample, sequenced in a study of blood T cell dynamics during melanoma immunotherapy. The time point is: week 3, after first cycle of checkpoint inhibitor. The protocol was immunoSEQ multiplex PCR, while the TCRdb copy is restricted to in-frame clones and leaves out a portion. The sample shows some 9,800 clones, approximately 86% of them seen only once. The sample was blood, taken from a patient treated with checkpoint blockade. Receptors were obtained from a human donor with melanoma.

The chain links TRBV7-2 to TRBJ1-2, with a possible D match to TRBD1 (6 bases). Germline CDR1 is SGHTA and CDR2 is FQGNSA. This CDR3 has 11 amino acids. V lost 10 bases and J 5 bases, leaving 11 bases between the germline ends. The CDR3 DNA reads as TGTGCCACGACCAGGGGTTATGGCTACACCTTC. Residues: CATTRGYGYTF.

This chain joins TRBV20-1 and TRBJ1-1; no firm D call. Germline CDR1 DFQATT, CDR2 SNEGSKA (reference sequence). V lost 5 bases and J lost 0, with 4 bases in between. The CDR3 is 11 residues long. CDR3: CSAWVNTEAFF. CDR3 DNA: TGCAGTGCTTGGGTGAACACTGAAGCTTTCTTT.

This clone has only one observation. CDR3 region: CSVVGDTQYF. As DNA, the CDR3 is TGCAGCGTGGTGGGGGATACGCAGTATTTT. The rearrangement uses TRBV29-1 and TRBJ2-3; unclear D gene. V was shortened by 6 bases and J by 6 bases, with 7 bases between the two germline ends. The CDR3 is 10 amino acids. Germline V lookup: CDR1 SQVTM, CDR2 ANQGSEA.